The 27 T cell receptor beta chains reported below all come from one sample, sequenced in a study of cytomegalovirus exposure and HLA in healthy donors. PCR amplification relied on 60 Vbeta primers (plus 13 Jbeta primers). The table came from immunoSEQ multiplex PCR; TCRdb's copy has only in-frame clones and leaves some out. The data hold over 95,000 clones, with around 76% observed a single time. The sample taken for sequencing was PBMCs. The source is a middle-aged woman in good health and CMV-seropositive.

This chain joins TRBV6-7 and TRBJ2-6, with no clear D. TRBV6-7 is identified as an open reading frame with a role that is uncertain. This CDR3 region has 14 residues. V lost 5 bases and J 0 bases, leaving 5 bases between the germline ends. CDR3 DNA: TGTGCCAGCAGTCTAAGCTCTGGGGCCAACGTCCTGACTTTC. It translates to CASSLSSGANVLTF.

The V and J genes are TRBV7-2 and TRBJ1-2; D might be TRBD1 (5 bases). CDR1 and CDR2 from the germline V gene are SGHTA and FQGNSA. This CDR3 spans 14 amino acids. The ends were cut back, 5 bases at V and 3 bases at J, with 13 bases in the middle. CDR3 in DNA: TGTGCCAGCAGCCCCGGGCCGGGGGACTATGGCTACACCTTC. Translated, it gives CASSPGPGDYGYTF.

In nucleotides, the CDR3 is TGTGCCAGCAGCTTTCCGGACAGTTCCTACGAGCAGTACTTC. Translating gives CASSFPDSSYEQYF. The V call is TRBV5-6, the J call TRBJ2-7; D is possibly TRBD1 (6 bases). V lost 2 bases and J lost 1, with 10 bases in between. The germline CDR1 and CDR2 sequences are SGHDT and YYEEEE. This CDR3 comprises 14 residues.

The chain couples TRBV4-1 to TRBJ1-5; no definite D call. There are 13 residues in the CDR3. Germline V CDR1 and CDR2: MGHRA, YSYEKL. Trimming stripped 5 bases from V and 6 bases from J, with 11 bases between. The DNA for the CDR3 is TGCGCCAGCAGCACCCAGACGGGTCAGCCCCAGCATTTT. It encodes CASSTQTGQPQHF.

This clone turned up a few times. The CDR3 sequence is CASSFLGGDTEAFF. The CDR3, as DNA: TGTGCCAGCAGCTTCCTGGGGGGGGACACTGAAGCTTTCTTT. This sequence joins TRBV7-9 and TRBJ1-1, with D possibly being TRBD1 (5 bases). This CDR3 contains 14 residues. Trimming stripped 3 bases from V and 3 bases from J, with 11 bases between. Germline V gene lookup returns CDR1 SEHNR and CDR2 FQNEAQ (reference sequence).

The chain is built from TRBV19 and TRBJ1-5, with 7 positions matching TRBD1. With 5 bases clipped from V and 5 bases from J, the junction kept 12 bases outside the gene matches. Germline V lookup: CDR1 LNHDA, CDR2 SQIVND (reference sequence). The CDR3 contains 16 residues. CDR3 protein: CASSPMWGTAYQPQHF. The CDR3 bases are TGTGCCAGTAGTCCCATGTGGGGGACAGCTTATCAGCCCCAGCATTTT. Combining the CDR3 with reference TRBV19 and TRBJ1-5 gives the whole variable domain DGGITQSPKYLFRKEGQNVTLSCEQNLNHDAMYWYRQDPGQGLRLIYYSQIVNDFQKGDIAEGYSVSREKKESFPLTVTSAQKNPTAFYLCASSPMWGTAYQPQHFGDGTRLSIL.

V usage is TRBV6-5 and J usage is TRBJ1-2; the match to TRBD1 covers 7 bases. Looked up from germline, CDR1 is MNHEY and CDR2 is SVGAGI. The CDR3 extends over 14 amino acids. The J segment lost 3 bases and the V segment lost 7 bases, leaving 8 bases of the junction unmatched. The CDR3 nucleotides are TGTGCCAGCACCTCACAGGGGCCTCACTATGGCTACACCTTC. Translated, it gives CASTSQGPHYGYTF.

This chain connects TRBV4-1 to TRBJ2-3, with D possibly being TRBD2 (6 bases). Germline V gives CDR1 MGHRA, CDR2 YSYEKL. CDR3 length: 15 amino acids. V dropped 1 base and J dropped 2 bases, with 10 bases sitting between them. The CDR3 coding sequence is TGCGCCAGCAGCCAAGCCAGGGACTTCACAGATACGCAGTATTTT. Its protein is CASSQARDFTDTQYF.

The chain employs TRBV6-6 and TRBJ1-5, with 9 positions matching TRBD1. Unmatched junction bases numbered 9, after V lost 6 bases and J lost 3 bases. Germline lookup yields CDR1 MNHNY and CDR2 SVGAGI (reference sequence). This CDR3 has 16 residues. DNA for the CDR3: TGTGCCAGCAGAGAAAGATGGGACAGGGTCAATCAGCCCCAGCATTTT. It yields the protein CASRERWDRVNQPQHF.

The chain links TRBV30 to TRBJ1-2; D may be TRBD1 (6 bases). The CDR3 is 12 residues long. The germline CDR1 and CDR2 sequences are GTSNPN and SVGIG (reference sequence). V lost 5 bases and J lost 2, with 9 bases in between. The CDR3 here is CAWLQGNYGYTF. The CDR3, as DNA: TGTGCCTGGTTACAGGGAAACTATGGCTACACCTTC.

The chain couples TRBV18 to TRBJ1-5; 9 positions match TRBD1. The CDR3 contains 15 residues. J gave up 2 bases and V 5 bases, and 4 bases lay outside the gene matches. In germline, CDR1 is KGHSH, CDR2 LQKENI. CDR3 nucleotide sequence: TGTGCCAGCTCAACGGGACAGGGCGGCAATCAGCCCCAGCATTTT. Protein product: CASSTGQGGNQPQHF.

V and J are TRBV6-5 and TRBJ1-1, with 8 bases matching TRBD1. The CDR3 length is 14 residues. In germline, CDR1 is MNHEY, CDR2 SVGAGI. V trimming: 6 bases; J trimming: 3 bases; junction bases outside the gene matches: 6. CDR3 in DNA: TGTGCCAGCAGGTCCAGGGGGCGATACACTGAAGCTTTCTTT. Its translation is CASRSRGRYTEAFF.

The chain joins TRBV5-4 to TRBJ2-7, with 10 bases aligning to TRBD1. There are 15 residues in the CDR3. Per germline, CDR1 SGHNT and CDR2 YYREEE (reference sequence). The trim removed 4 bases at V and 6 bases at J, leaving 10 bases unmatched. The CDR3 sequence is CASSGRGQGTSEQYF. The CDR3 nucleotides are TGTGCCAGCAGCGGGAGGGGACAGGGGACGAGCGAGCAGTACTTC.

The chain employs TRBV7-9 and TRBJ1-1; weak D call: TRBD1 (5 bases). The CDR3 loop spans 18 amino acids. With 2 bases removed from V and 3 bases from J, the gap between germline ends came to 22 bases. Per germline, CDR1 SEHNR and CDR2 FQNEAQ (reference sequence). The chain's CDR3 is CASSLRRGYTRGDTEAFF. DNA for the CDR3: TGTGCCAGCAGCTTACGACGAGGATACACCCGGGGGGACACTGAAGCTTTCTTT.

This clone was detected once. Other DNA sequences in this specimen translate into the identical CDR3. V is TRBV7-8 and J is TRBJ2-3, with D uncertain. CDR1 and CDR2 from the germline V gene are SGHVS and FQNEAQ. There are 15 residues in the CDR3. The V end was cut by 1 base, the J end by 1 base, with 9 bases between. CDR3 DNA: TGTGCCAGCAGCTTAGGCGCTCGTGGCACAGATACGCAGTATTTT. It specifies CASSLGARGTDTQYF.

The gene calls are TRBV12-2 and TRBJ1-4. TRBV12-2 is a pseudogene segment. The length of the CDR3 is 14 residues. The CDR3 spells CASRLARRWEKLFF. CDR3 DNA sequence: TGTGCAAGTCGCTTAGCGCGGAGATGGGAAAAACTGTTTTTT.

This chain joins TRBV7-6 and TRBJ2-1; D is possibly TRBD2 (5 bases). V was cut by 1 base and J by 6 bases, with 16 bases left in between. The CDR3 spans 16 residues. Germline V CDR1 and CDR2: SGHVS, FNYEAQ. CDR3 nucleotide sequence: TGTGCCAGCAGCTTAGAACTAATACGACGGGGCAATGAGCAGTTCTTC. This translates into CASSLELIRRGNEQFF.

The chain links TRBV30 to TRBJ2-7; TRBD1 is a possible D gene (5 bases). This CDR3 has 11 residues. V shed 1 base and J shed 6 bases, with 7 bases lying between them. Germline V lookup: CDR1 GTSNPN, CDR2 SVGIG (reference sequence). The DNA for the CDR3 is TGTGCCTGGAGTGCTAGGGGCGAGCAGTACTTC. Protein: CAWSARGEQYF. Filled out from reference TRBV30 and TRBJ2-7, the complete variable domain reads SQTIHQWPATLVQPVGSPLSLECTVEGTSNPNLYWYRQAAGRGLQLLFYSVGIGQISSEVPQNLSASRPQDRQFILSSKKLLLSDSGFYLCAWSARGEQYFGPGTRLTVT.

This chain connects TRBV30 to TRBJ2-5; a possible D gene is TRBD2 (6 bases). Trimming took 7 bases from V and 2 from J, leaving 17 bases between them. This CDR3 region has 14 residues. Per germline, CDR1 GTSNPN and CDR2 SVGIG (reference sequence). CDR3 nucleotides: TGTGCCTTCTGCTCCGGGACTTCTCAAGAGACCCAGTACTTC. It specifies CAFCSGTSQETQYF. Variable domain in full (rest from reference TRBV30 and TRBJ2-5): SQTIHQWPATLVQPVGSPLSLECTVEGTSNPNLYWYRQAAGRGLQLLFYSVGIGQISSEVPQNLSASRPQDRQFILSSKKLLLSDSGFYLCAFCSGTSQETQYFGPGTRLLVL.

Only a few counts were recorded for this clone. The chain links TRBV30 to TRBJ1-1; no definite D call. The germline gives CDR1 GTSNPN, CDR2 SVGIG (reference sequence). Trimming cost V 0 bases and J 10 bases, with 15 bases left between them. CDR3 length: 13 amino acids. In DNA, the CDR3 is TGTGCCTGGAGTGTACAGTCAACGCGTCTAGCTTTCTTT. Translated, it gives CAWSVQSTRLAFF.

This clone was recorded only once. This chain uses TRBV7-9 with TRBJ2-5, with TRBD1 matching 7 bases. J lost 7 bases, V lost 6 bases, and 11 bases had no gene match. The CDR3 totals 14 residues. CDR1 and CDR2 from the germline V gene are SEHNR and FQNEAQ (reference sequence). CDR3: CASSSTGFGGTQYF. The CDR3 DNA reads TGTGCCAGCAGTTCGACAGGGTTTGGGGGGACCCAGTACTTC.

This clone has just one count. The chain recombines TRBV18 with TRBJ1-5, with D possibly TRBD1 on 6 matching bases. The V end was cut by 3 bases, the J end by 2 bases, with 11 bases between. Germline loops: CDR1 KGHSH, CDR2 LQKENI. The CDR3 is 15 amino acids. DNA of the CDR3: TGTGCCAGCTCACCCACAGGGAGAGGCAATCAGCCCCAGCATTTT. Amino acids: CASSPTGRGNQPQHF.

The chain joins TRBV6-6 to TRBJ2-2; D perhaps matches TRBD2 (5 bases). This CDR3 spans 13 amino acids. From germline, CDR1 is MNHNY and CDR2 SVGAGI (reference sequence). The V gene lost 6 bases and the J gene lost 3 bases, with 8 bases spanning the gap. CDR3 residues: CASSTGYTGELFF. CDR3 nucleotides: TGTGCCAGCAGCACGGGGTACACCGGGGAGCTGTTTTTT.

The chain uses TRBV7-6 and TRBJ2-1; maybe TRBD1 (5 bases). Between the trimmed V and J ends, which lost 7 bases and 7 bases, there was a span of 14 bases. This CDR3 is 13 amino acids long. Germline-derived CDR1 and CDR2 are SGHVS and FNYEAQ. Written as DNA, the CDR3 is TGTGCCAGCACACGGAGCAGGGTTAATGAGCAGTTCTTC. Translated: CASTRSRVNEQFF.

The chain recombines TRBV20-1 with TRBJ1-2; 7 bases are shared with TRBD1. Trimming took 4 bases from V and 6 from J; bases not matched to a gene: 2. The germline gives CDR1 DFQATT, CDR2 SNEGSKA (reference sequence). This CDR3 is 11 amino acids long. In nucleotides, the CDR3 is TGCAGTGCTACGGACAGGAATGGCTACACCTTC. This encodes CSATDRNGYTF.

The rearrangement links TRBV4-2 to TRBJ2-3, with 9 bases lining up with TRBD1. V dropped 1 base and J dropped 5; count of bases not matched to a gene: 7. Germline assignment: CDR1 LGHNA and CDR2 YNFKEQ. This CDR3 spans 16 amino acids. The CDR3, as DNA: TGTGCCAGCAGCCAAGTACTTACAGGGGGCAGAGATACGCAGTATTTT. Translated: CASSQVLTGGRDTQYF.

The chain joins TRBV2 to TRBJ1-2, with a tentative D call TRBD1 (6 bases). The germline gives CDR1 SNHLY, CDR2 FYNNEI. The CDR3 spans 15 residues. With 6 bases removed from V and 5 bases from J, the gap between germline ends came to 19 bases. Here the CDR3 DNA reads TGTGCCAGCAGCCAAATCGGGGCAGGGGATTATGGCTACACCTTC. Translating it yields CASSQIGAGDYGYTF.